The 12 T cell receptor beta chains presented below share a single source sample, sequenced in a study of blood T cell repertoires in COVID-19. Measured with immunoSEQ multiplex PCR; TCRdb has only the in-frame clones, and not every one. The data show roughly 140,000 clones, with 80% to 85% seen just once and about 5.8% held by the top ten. Sequenced material: PBMCs or T cells enriched from blood (not recorded which). All receptors come from a woman in her fifties or sixties who had been exposed to COVID-19.

The CDR3 DNA is TGCGCCAGCAGCTTGCTTGGCACAGATACGCAGTATTTT. It encodes CASSLLGTDTQYF. This chain links TRBV5-1 with TRBJ2-3; D uncertain. This CDR3 spans 13 amino acids. Germline V CDR1 and CDR2: SGHRS, YFSETQ. With 1 base removed from V and 1 base from J, the gap between germline ends came to 4 bases.

V and J are TRBV25-1 and TRBJ1-1; D possibly corresponds to TRBD1 (5 bases). Trimming took 0 bases from V and 11 from J, leaving 13 bases between them. This CDR3 has 13 residues. The germline gives CDR1 MGHDK, CDR2 SYGVNS. The chain's CDR3 is CASSEYDSLGAFF. CDR3 DNA sequence: TGTGCCAGCAGTGAATATGACAGCCTCGGGGCTTTCTTT. Complete variable domain (other parts from reference TRBV25-1 and TRBJ1-1): EADIYQTPRYLVIGTGKKITLECSQTMGHDKMYWYQQDPGMELHLIHYSYGVNSTEKGDLSSESTVSRIRTEHFPLTLESARPSHTSQYLCASSEYDSLGAFFGQGTRLTVV.

V gene TRBV19 combines with J gene TRBJ2-3, with D perhaps TRBD2 (5 bases). The CDR3 loop spans 17 amino acids. CDR1 and CDR2 (germline): LNHDA, SQIVND (reference sequence). V was trimmed by 3 bases and J by 2 bases, leaving 18 bases between them. The DNA for the CDR3 is TGTGCCAGTAGTATTGGCGGACTCATACCCTTCACAGATACGCAGTATTTT. Its protein is CASSIGGLIPFTDTQYF.

This clone was seen a single time. J is TRBJ1-2 and V is TRBV3-1 (or the pseudogene TRBV3-2); D ambiguous. Trimming removed 7 bases at V and 4 bases at J, with 13 bases between. The CDR3 runs 13 residues. From germline, CDR1 is LGHDT and CDR2 YNNKEL (reference sequence). The CDR3 here is CASTNTRSYGYTF. For the CDR3, the DNA is TGTGCCAGCACCAATACACGGAGCTATGGCTACACCTTC.

V usage is TRBV10-1 and J usage is TRBJ2-7, with D possibly TRBD2 on 6 matching bases. CDR3 length: 14 residues. Germline V gene data show CDR1 as WNHNN and CDR2 as SYGVQD (reference sequence). Trimming stripped 4 bases from V and 3 bases from J, with 13 bases between. The CDR3 spells CASSGRGGSYEQYF. The CDR3 nucleotides are TGCGCCAGCAGTGGGCGGGGTGGGAGCTACGAGCAGTACTTC.

The rearrangement joins TRBV2 to TRBJ2-3; 12 nucleotides match TRBD2. V shed 6 bases and J 4 bases; nucleotides not matched to a gene: 5. This CDR3 is built from 15 residues. Looked up from germline, CDR1 is SNHLY and CDR2 is FYNNEI. CDR3 in amino acids: CASSLTSGSSDTQYF. The CDR3 nucleotides read TGTGCCAGCAGCCTGACTAGCGGGAGTTCAGATACGCAGTATTTT.

The J gene is TRBJ1-2, the V gene TRBV7-2; 8 bases map to TRBD1. Germline lookup yields CDR1 SGHTA and CDR2 FQGNSA. This CDR3 is built from 15 residues. With V trimmed by 6 bases and J by 4 bases, 10 bases remained unmatched. This CDR3 is CASRKRQGKGYGYTF. Here the CDR3 DNA reads TGTGCCAGCAGGAAACGACAGGGGAAGGGCTATGGCTACACCTTC.

The chain uses TRBV4-1 and TRBJ2-4; weak D call: TRBD2 (5 bases). Germline CDR1 and CDR2: MGHRA and YSYEKL. V lost 7 bases, J lost 0 bases, and 16 bases lay in between. There are 16 residues in the CDR3. The CDR3 coding sequence is TGCGCCAGCACCCCAGATCGTGGAGGAGCCAAAAACATTCAGTACTTC. Translation: CASTPDRGGAKNIQYF.

This clone is a singleton in its sample. This chain connects TRBV9 to TRBJ2-5, with D perhaps TRBD2 (6 bases). The germline V gene has CDR1 SGDLS and CDR2 YYNGEE. This CDR3 is built from 15 residues. V was trimmed by 4 bases and J by 4 bases, leaving 17 bases between them. As DNA, the CDR3 is TGTGCCAGCAGCACTAACCCGGGACTTTCAGAGACCCAGTACTTC. Translated, it gives CASSTNPGLSETQYF.

The chain couples TRBV19 to TRBJ1-4, with TRBD1 as a possible D gene (5 bases). V lost 1 base and J 9 bases, leaving 24 bases between the germline ends. This CDR3 has 18 residues. Germline CDR1 LNHDA, CDR2 SQIVND (reference sequence). CDR3 sequence (DNA): TGTGCCAGTAGTATAGGGTTGCAGGGTGATCGCATCACCAAAAAACTGTTTTTT. Translation gives CASSIGLQGDRITKKLFF.

This clone was observed a handful of times. The chain uses TRBV6-5 and TRBJ1-5; D unresolved. The V end was cut by 10 bases, the J end by 2 bases, with 12 bases between. This CDR3 region has 13 residues. Germline V gene lookup returns CDR1 MNHEY and CDR2 SVGAGI. DNA of the CDR3: TGTGCCACTAGCCGCCTTGGCAATCAGCCCCAGCATTTT. It specifies CATSRLGNQPQHF.

This rearrangement joins TRBV15 to TRBJ2-2; a possible D gene is TRBD1 (6 bases). V lost 2 bases, J lost 7 bases, and 14 bases lay in between. The CDR3 totals 15 residues. The germline V gene has CDR1 LNHNV and CDR2 YYDKDF (reference sequence). In nucleotides, the CDR3 is TGTGCCACCAGCAGATCAGGGGAGACTTACGGGGAGCTGTTTTTT. This codes for CATSRSGETYGELFF.